Below are 27 T cell receptor beta chains sequenced from a single sample in a study of shared clonotypes between healthy human individuals. The protocol was immunoSEQ multiplex PCR, while the TCRdb copy is restricted to in-frame clones and leaves out a portion. Of about 560,000 clones listed, around 76% are singletons. Sequencing was done on a sample of PBMCs. The receptors originated from a woman aged 40 to 50 in good health. Some clones in this sample may be carry-over from other donors' samples.

The chain carries TRBV7-3 and TRBJ2-3, with D tentatively TRBD1 (6 bases). Trimming took off 4 bases at V and 5 bases at J, with 13 bases between the two ends. The germline gives CDR1 SGHTA, CDR2 FQGTGA. The CDR3 is 14 amino acids. The CDR3 DNA follows: TGTGCCAGCAGCTCGACAGGAGGTAGAGATACGCAGTATTTT. Translating it yields CASSSTGGRDTQYF. Variable domain in full (rest from reference TRBV7-3 and TRBJ2-3): GAGVSQTPSNKVTEKGKYVELRCDPISGHTALYWYRQSLGQGPEFLIYFQGTGAADDSGLPNDRFFAVRPEGSVSTLKIQRTERGDSAVYLCASSSTGGRDTQYFGPGTRLTVL.

This clone came up a few times. This chain links TRBV7-2 with TRBJ2-1, with TRBD2 matching over 8 bases. Trimming cost V 4 bases and J 7 bases; bases outside gene matches: 12. This CDR3 region has 16 residues. Looked up from germline, CDR1 is SGHTA and CDR2 is FQGNSA. Here the CDR3 reads CASSSRPGGPRNEQFF. The DNA of the CDR3 is TGTGCCAGCAGCTCTAGGCCGGGAGGGCCCAGGAATGAGCAGTTCTTC.

The gene calls are TRBV7-2 and TRBJ2-5; D possibly corresponds to TRBD1 (6 bases). Germline V gene data show CDR1 as SGHTA and CDR2 as FQGNSA. V was pared by 5 bases and J by 5 bases, with 12 bases between. The CDR3 has 13 amino acids. This CDR3 reads CASSGNRAETQYF. The CDR3 DNA is TGTGCCAGCAGCGGGAACAGGGCCGAGACCCAGTACTTC.

This rearrangement joins TRBV7-8 to TRBJ1-3, with D possibly matching TRBD1 (5 bases). Germline CDR1 is SGHVS and CDR2 is FQNEAQ. With 1 base removed from V and 0 bases from J, the gap between germline ends came to 10 bases. This CDR3 spans 16 amino acids. The CDR3 nucleotides are TGTGCCAGCAGCTTAGAGGGACTCAGCTCTGGAAACACCATATATTTT. Its protein is CASSLEGLSSGNTIYF.

This clone was counted between two and nine times. At one boundary the junction diverges from the germline segment, which might be a read error. The chain combines TRBV7-7 with TRBJ2-7; possibly TRBD2 for D (6 bases). From germline, CDR1 is SSHAT and CDR2 FNYEAQ (reference sequence). The CDR3 length is 14 residues. The CDR3 sequence is CASSPAGFGGEQYF. Here the CDR3 DNA reads TGTGCTAGCAGCCCCGCGGGGTTTGGCGGCGAGCAGTACTTC.

The chain is built from TRBV9 and TRBJ2-1; 13 positions match TRBD2. V trimming: 2 bases; J trimming: 9 bases; junction bases outside the gene matches: 8. The CDR3 covers 16 residues. Germline lookup yields CDR1 SGDLS and CDR2 YYNGEE. The CDR3: CASSVTLAGGHVEQFF. The CDR3 DNA follows: TGTGCCAGCAGCGTCACACTAGCGGGAGGGCATGTTGAGCAGTTCTTC.

This clone was counted at least ten times. The chain employs TRBV18 and TRBJ1-5, with TRBD1 identical over 7 bases. Germline CDR1 reads KGHSH; CDR2 reads LQKENI. The CDR3 consists of 14 residues. V lost 3 bases and J lost 8; bases outside the gene matches: 7. The CDR3 sequence is CASSPSGGREPQHF. CDR3 bases: TGTGCCAGCTCACCTTCAGGGGGGCGGGAGCCCCAGCATTTT.

This clone was observed a handful of times. The chain uses TRBV5-1 and TRBJ2-1; D gene uncertain. The germline V gene has CDR1 SGHRS and CDR2 YFSETQ. V was trimmed by 3 bases and J by 6 bases, leaving 7 bases between them. The CDR3 is 12 residues long. The CDR3 nucleotides read TGCGCCAGCAGCTCTCAGTTCAATGAGCAGTTCTTC. Translating it yields CASSSQFNEQFF. Based on the CDR3 plus reference TRBV5-1 and TRBJ2-1, the full variable domain is KAGVTQTPRYLIKTRGQQVTLSCSPISGHRSVSWYQQTPGQGLQFLFEYFSETQRNKGNFPGRFSGRQFSNSRSEMNVSTLELGDSALYLCASSSQFNEQFFGPGTRLTVL.

CDR3 sequence (DNA): TGCAGTGCTAGATTAGTGTATGGCTACACCTTC. This translates into CSARLVYGYTF. The genes are TRBV20-1 and TRBJ1-2, with D uncertain. Trimming removed 2 bases at V and 5 bases at J, with 6 bases between. The CDR3 covers 11 residues. Looked up from germline, CDR1 is DFQATT and CDR2 is SNEGSKA (reference sequence).

V gene TRBV4-1 combines with J gene TRBJ2-5; 9 bases agree with TRBD2. V lost 1 base to trimming and J lost 3 bases; unmatched junction nucleotides: 9. The germline V gene has CDR1 MGHRA and CDR2 YSYEKL. This CDR3 is 17 amino acids long. The CDR3 is CASSQVISGSRKETQYF. In nucleotides, the CDR3 is TGCGCCAGCAGCCAAGTGATTAGCGGGAGTAGGAAAGAGACCCAGTACTTC.

This clone was observed once. The gene calls are TRBV4-3 and TRBJ1-6; unclear D gene. Trimming removed 1 base from V and 0 bases from J, with 7 bases in between. The CDR3 is made up of 16 amino acids. In germline, CDR1 is LGHNA, CDR2 YSLEER. The CDR3 is CASSQGLPSYNSPLHF. The DNA of the CDR3 is TGCGCCAGCAGCCAAGGACTGCCCTCCTATAATTCACCCCTCCACTTT.

The rearrangement uses TRBV7-2 and TRBJ2-4; D is unclear. The length of the CDR3 is 15 residues. V gave up 1 base and J gave up 4 bases, with 11 bases separating them. The germline CDR1 and CDR2 sequences are SGHTA and FQGNSA. In nucleotides, the CDR3 is TGTGCCAGCAGCTTAGAGTTGGGGTCTAAAAACATTCAGTACTTC. This encodes CASSLELGSKNIQYF. Based on the CDR3 plus reference TRBV7-2 and TRBJ2-4, the full variable domain is GAGVSQSPSNKVTEKGKDVELRCDPISGHTALYWYRQSLGQGLEFLIYFQGNSAPDKSGLPSDRFSAERTGGSVSTLTIQRTQQEDSAVYLCASSLELGSKNIQYFGAGTRLSVL.

Turning to this clone: It may be a read error: a sequence one base away is much more abundant. The rearrangement joins TRBV7-8 to TRBJ2-7; a possible D gene is TRBD2 (5 bases). Germline CDR1 SGHVS, CDR2 FQNEAQ. This CDR3 has 13 residues. V was clipped by 0 bases and J by 3 bases, with 6 bases between them. The CDR3 sequence: CASSLAEDYEQYF. The CDR3 DNA reads as TGTGCCAGCAGCTTAGCGGAGGACTACGAGCAGTACTTC.

This clone was recorded once. The J gene is TRBJ1-4, the V gene TRBV15, with TRBD1 as a possible D gene (6 bases). This CDR3 comprises 14 residues. V lost 4 bases, J lost 8 bases, and 14 bases lay in between. Per the germline V gene, CDR1 is LNHNV and CDR2 is YYDKDF (reference sequence). CDR3 sequence (DNA): TGTGCCACCAGCAAAGGACAGCAAGGGGAAAAACTGTTTTTT. This translates into CATSKGQQGEKLFF.

V and J are TRBV7-6 and TRBJ2-5; the D gene is possibly TRBD1 (5 bases). The CDR3 covers 16 residues. Germline V gene lookup returns CDR1 SGHVS and CDR2 FNYEAQ. V was shortened by 8 bases and J by 7 bases, with 26 bases between the two germline ends. The CDR3 coding sequence is TGTGCCAGCGGAAAACAGGAAGGGATCCCCGGCGGGACCCAGTACTTC. Translated, it gives CASGKQEGIPGGTQYF.

In nucleotides, the CDR3 is TGTGCCAGCAGCTTAAGACTAGCGGGAGAGGCGGGAGAGAGTGAGCAGTTCTTC. Its translation: CASSLRLAGEAGESEQFF. The chain has TRBV7-3 and TRBJ2-1; the match to TRBD2 covers 12 bases. CDR3 size: 18 residues. Trimming removed 1 base from V and 9 bases from J; junction bases left unmatched: 13. Germline V lookup: CDR1 SGHTA, CDR2 FQGTGA. Using reference TRBV7-3 and TRBJ2-1 for the parts outside the CDR3, the full variable domain is GAGVSQTPSNKVTEKGKYVELRCDPISGHTALYWYRQSLGQGPEFLIYFQGTGAADDSGLPNDRFFAVRPEGSVSTLKIQRTERGDSAVYLCASSLRLAGEAGESEQFFGPGTRLTVL.

The chain carries TRBV19 and TRBJ2-1; 7 bases are shared with TRBD1. V lost 6 bases and J lost 4; bases outside the gene matches: 6. The length of the CDR3 is 14 residues. CDR1 LNHDA and CDR2 SQIVND come from the germline V gene (reference sequence). The CDR3 coding sequence is TGTGCCAGTAGAGCGCCACAGGGGTACAATGAGCAGTTCTTC. This translates into CASRAPQGYNEQFF.

The genes are TRBV5-1 and TRBJ2-5, with 9 bases that match TRBD1. In germline, CDR1 is SGHRS, CDR2 YFSETQ. V lost 1 base to trimming and J lost 5 bases; unmatched junction nucleotides: 6. CDR3 length: 15 amino acids. The CDR3 loop is CASSLLQGAGETQYF. The CDR3 DNA reads TGCGCCAGCAGCTTGCTACAGGGGGCCGGGGAGACCCAGTACTTC.

CDR3 protein: CASSLALSAEETQYF. The DNA for the CDR3 is TGCGCCAGCAGCTTGGCCTTGTCAGCAGAAGAGACCCAGTACTTC. This rearrangement joins TRBV5-1 to TRBJ2-5; D is unclear. The CDR3 runs 15 residues. Between the trimmed V and J ends, which lost 0 bases and 3 bases, there was a span of 12 bases. Germline assignment: CDR1 SGHRS and CDR2 YFSETQ.

This chain links TRBV4-1 with TRBJ1-2; D ambiguous. V gave up 0 bases and J gave up 5 bases, with 13 bases separating them. Germline CDR1 and CDR2: MGHRA and YSYEKL. The CDR3 contains 15 residues. For the CDR3, the DNA is TGCGCCAGCAGCCAAGATTGGGCCCGTGCGTATGGCTACACCTTC. Translated, it gives CASSQDWARAYGYTF.

V gene TRBV28 combines with J gene TRBJ1-2, with 7 bases identical to TRBD1. This CDR3 is 15 amino acids long. Trimming removed 5 bases from V and 4 bases from J; junction bases left unmatched: 10. Germline V gene lookup returns CDR1 MDHEN and CDR2 SYDVKM. In nucleotides, the CDR3 is TGTGCCAGCAGTAACGCACCGACAGGGCGCTATGGCTACACCTTC. This translates into CASSNAPTGRYGYTF.

V is TRBV27 and J is TRBJ2-1, with 7 nucleotides matching TRBD1. Losses at the gene ends were 5 bases for V and 8 bases for J; bases not matched to a gene: 6. The CDR3 loop spans 13 amino acids. CDR1 and CDR2 from the germline V gene are MNHEY and SMNVEV (reference sequence). The CDR3 reads CASSPRGGYEQFF. The CDR3 bases are TGTGCCAGCAGTCCCAGAGGGGGCTATGAGCAGTTCTTC.

A word on this clone: A clone one base away is much larger, so this may be a read error. Since no conserved phenylalanine or tryptophan closes the CDR3, a read error is the likely cause. This chain joins TRBV6-6 and TRBJ2-7; tentative D call: TRBD2 (6 bases). Trimming took 3 bases from V and 3 from J, leaving 12 bases between them. The CDR3 consists of 14 residues. Per the germline V gene, CDR1 is MNHNY and CDR2 is SVGAGI (reference sequence). The CDR3 region has the DNA TGTGCCAGCAGTTATGGGGGGAGTCGCTACGAGCAGTACCTC. Protein product: CASSYGGSRYEQYL.

The chain combines TRBV19 with TRBJ2-4; 10 bases agree with TRBD2. The CDR3 loop spans 18 amino acids. Germline V lookup: CDR1 LNHDA, CDR2 SQIVND (reference sequence). V was pared by 6 bases and J by 4 bases, with 15 bases of the junction left unmatched. DNA for the CDR3: TGTGCCAGTAGCCCCAGGGCTAGCGGGAGTTTTTCGAAAAACATTCAGTACTTC. Protein sequence: CASSPRASGSFSKNIQYF.

The chain is built from TRBV2 and TRBJ2-2, with TRBD1 as a possible D gene (6 bases). From germline, CDR1 is SNHLY and CDR2 FYNNEI. V was cut by 0 bases and J by 4 bases, with 9 bases left in between. There are 15 residues in the CDR3. CDR3 loop: CASSEANRVTGELFF. The CDR3 DNA reads TGTGCCAGCAGTGAAGCCAACAGGGTCACCGGGGAGCTGTTTTTT.

This clone appeared once. The chain joins TRBV4-3 to TRBJ2-1; D remains unclear. The V end was cut by 5 bases, the J end by 7 bases, with 6 bases between. The CDR3 totals 11 residues. CDR1 is LGHNA, CDR2 YSLEER, per germline. CDR3 sequence reads: CASSWGNEQFF. DNA for the CDR3: TGCGCCAGCAGCTGGGGAAATGAGCAGTTCTTC.

The chain employs TRBV28 and TRBJ2-3; 8 bases match TRBD1. V trimming: 2 bases; J trimming: 6 bases; junction bases outside the gene matches: 7. Germline V gene lookup returns CDR1 MDHEN and CDR2 SYDVKM. The CDR3 is 15 residues long. CDR3 coding DNA: TGTGCCAGCAGTTTAAACGGACAGGGAGAGGATACGCAGTATTTT. It yields the protein CASSLNGQGEDTQYF.